Below are 2 T cell receptor beta chains sequenced from a single sample in a study of blood T cell repertoires in COVID-19. The data were produced by immunoSEQ multiplex PCR, yet TCRdb's version contains in-frame clones alone and is incomplete. The sample lists roughly 240,000 clones, approximately 85% occurring once. Sequenced material: PBMCs or T cells enriched from blood (not recorded which). All receptors derive from a woman aged 50 to 60 with acute COVID-19.

The rearrangement links TRBV30 to TRBJ1-6; 9 bases are shared with TRBD1. Germline values: CDR1 GTSNPN, CDR2 SVGIG (reference sequence). V lost 3 bases to trimming and J lost 5 bases; unmatched junction nucleotides: 5. This CDR3 spans 15 amino acids. This CDR3 is CAWRRDRGNNSPLHF. CDR3 sequence (DNA): TGTGCCTGGAGGAGAGACAGGGGGAATAATTCACCCCTCCACTTT.

This chain links TRBV5-1 with TRBJ2-5; a weak D match, TRBD1 (6 bases). The germline CDR1 and CDR2 sequences are SGHRS and YFSETQ. V was trimmed by 2 bases and J by 4 bases, leaving 15 bases between them. The CDR3 length is 15 residues. CDR3 DNA sequence: TGCGCCAGCAGCTTAACCAGGGGTTTCGGAGAGACCCAGTACTTC. Translated, it gives CASSLTRGFGETQYF. The full variable domain, with the rest looked up from reference TRBV5-1 and TRBJ2-5, is KAGVTQTPRYLIKTRGQQVTLSCSPISGHRSVSWYQQTPGQGLQFLFEYFSETQRNKGNFPGRFSGRQFSNSRSEMNVSTLELGDSALYLCASSLTRGFGETQYFGPGTRLLVL.